The next 24 T cell receptor beta chains were all read from a single sample in a study of technical replicates of blood from a handful of donors. Generated by immunoSEQ multiplex PCR, the TCRdb table keeps only in-frame clones and is missing some. The table records some 70,000 clones, roughly 90% of them present only once. The sequenced sample was PBMCs. The receptors derive from a human donor in good health. Some clones in this sample may be carry-over from other donors' samples.

Comments on this clone: Different DNA sequences within this sample yield the same CDR3. The chain uses TRBV4-1 and TRBJ2-7; 7 positions agree with TRBD1. Germline V CDR1 and CDR2: MGHRA, YSYEKL. CDR3 length equals 15 residues. The J segment lost 4 bases and the V segment lost 0 bases, leaving 6 bases of the junction unmatched. CDR3 loop: CASSQDPGTDYEQYF. The CDR3 DNA sequence: TGCGCCAGCAGCCAAGATCCGGGGACAGATTACGAGCAGTACTTC.

The chain is built from TRBV15 and TRBJ2-5; D is perhaps TRBD1 (6 bases). Germline V gene lookup returns CDR1 LNHNV and CDR2 YYDKDF (reference sequence). Trimming removed 2 bases at V and 3 bases at J, with 16 bases between. The CDR3 is 16 residues long. CDR3 DNA: TGTGCCACCAGCAGACTCCCAGGGGCTAGGGAAGAGACCCAGTACTTC. Protein product: CATSRLPGAREETQYF. Full variable domain (outside the CDR3, taken from reference TRBV15 and TRBJ2-5): DAMVIQNPRYQVTQFGKPVTLSCSQTLNHNVMYWYQQKSSQAPKLLFHYYDKDFNNEADTPDNFQSRRPNTSFCFLDIRSPGLGDTAMYLCATSRLPGAREETQYFGPGTRLLVL.

This clone was picked up one time. The V call is TRBV6-5, the J call TRBJ1-2, with D tentatively TRBD1 (6 bases). V lost 0 bases to trimming and J lost 7 bases, with 15 bases between them. Looked up from germline, CDR1 is MNHEY and CDR2 is SVGAGI. The CDR3 is 15 amino acids. CDR3 nucleotides: TGTGCCAGCAGTTACTCGGGAAACAGGGATGGTGGCTACACCTTC. It specifies CASSYSGNRDGGYTF.

The chain's CDR3 is CASSWTGDGYTF. The DNA of the CDR3 is TGTGCCAGCAGTTGGACAGGAGATGGCTACACCTTC. The chain has TRBV2 and TRBJ1-2; TRBD1 matches at 7 bases. Germline V CDR1 and CDR2: SNHLY, FYNNEI. The CDR3 sequence is 12 residues long. The V segment lost 5 bases and the J segment 6 bases; nucleotides outside the gene matches: 3. The complete variable domain, with remaining parts taken from reference TRBV2 and TRBJ1-2, reads EPEVTQTPSHQVTQMGQEVILRCVPISNHLYFYWYRQILGQKVEFLVSFYNNEISEKSEIFDDQFSVERPDGSNFTLKIRSTKLEDSAMYFCASSWTGDGYTFGSGTRLTVV.

The V and J genes are TRBV6-1 and TRBJ2-4; 11 bases line up with TRBD2. Germline V CDR1 and CDR2: MNHNS, SASEGT. V dropped 4 bases and J dropped 2; count of bases not matched to a gene: 4. The CDR3 has 16 amino acids. In DNA form, the CDR3 reads TGTGCCAGCAGTGGCCGACTAGCGGGAACCAAAAACATTCAGTACTTC. It is translated as CASSGRLAGTKNIQYF.

V usage is TRBV13 and J usage is TRBJ2-3; D is unresolved. V was pared by 2 bases and J by 4 bases, with 16 bases between. There are 16 residues in the CDR3. Germline assignment: CDR1 PRHDT and CDR2 FYEKMQ (reference sequence). The CDR3, as DNA: TGTGCCAGCAGCTTAACACCCCCGGCAGGCGCAGATACGCAGTATTTT. As protein: CASSLTPPAGADTQYF. The full variable domain, in which reference TRBV13 and TRBJ2-3 provide the parts outside the CDR3, is AAGVIQSPRHLIKEKRETATLKCYPIPRHDTVYWYQQGPGQDPQFLISFYEKMQSDKGSIPDRFSAQQFSDYHSELNMSSLELGDSALYFCASSLTPPAGADTQYFGPGTRLTVL.

This chain connects TRBV25-1 to TRBJ1-6; TRBD1 agrees at 9 bases. CDR1 and CDR2 (germline): MGHDK, SYGVNS. The V segment lost 4 bases and the J segment 4 bases; nucleotides outside the gene matches: 2. This CDR3 has 15 residues. CDR3 region: CASSGTGAYNSPLHF. The CDR3 bases are TGTGCCAGCAGTGGGACAGGGGCTTATAATTCACCCCTCCACTTT.

This chain connects TRBV18 to TRBJ2-7, with unresolved D. The CDR3 contains 12 residues. The germline gives CDR1 KGHSH, CDR2 LQKENI. V lost 5 bases and J lost 5, with 10 bases in between. CDR3 bases: TGTGCCAGCTCAGATAAGAGAGACGAGCAGTACTTC. Its translation is CASSDKRDEQYF. Looking up the rest from reference TRBV18 and TRBJ2-7 gives the full variable domain: NAGVMQNPRHLVRRRGQEARLRCSPMKGHSHVYWYRQLPEEGLKFMVYLQKENIIDESGMPKERFSAEFPKEGPSILRIQQVVRGDSAAYFCASSDKRDEQYFGPGTRLTVT.

V and J are TRBV4-2 and TRBJ2-7; D not resolved. Trimming pared 0 bases from V and 6 bases from J, leaving 9 bases between. Looked up from germline, CDR1 is LGHNA and CDR2 is YNFKEQ. The CDR3 loop spans 13 amino acids. This chain's CDR3 is CASSQDQRSEQYF. The DNA for the CDR3 is TGTGCCAGCAGCCAAGATCAGCGCAGCGAGCAGTACTTC.

This chain links TRBV7-3 with TRBJ2-1; 9 nucleotides line up with TRBD2. The germline gives CDR1 SGHTA, CDR2 FQGTGA. The CDR3 spans 15 residues. V shed 5 bases, J shed 1 base, and the junction held 3 bases outside the gene matches. CDR3 protein: CASSISGRSYNEQFF. As DNA, the CDR3 is TGTGCCAGCAGCATCAGCGGGAGGTCCTACAATGAGCAGTTCTTC.

The CDR3 here is CASSQDPAGTDTQYF. In DNA form, the CDR3 reads TGCGCCAGCAGCCAAGATCCAGCGGGTACAGATACGCAGTATTTT. The chain combines TRBV4-3 with TRBJ2-3; D perhaps matches TRBD2 (6 bases). The CDR3 is 15 residues long. Germline V gene data show CDR1 as LGHNA and CDR2 as YSLEER. Trimming pared 0 bases from V and 3 bases from J, leaving 10 bases between.

The chain recombines TRBV18 with TRBJ2-7; no clear D. This CDR3 region has 11 residues. Germline V CDR1 and CDR2: KGHSH, LQKENI. With 3 bases removed from V and 10 bases from J, the gap between germline ends came to 10 bases. DNA of the CDR3: TGTGCCAGCTCACCCGGGTCACGCCAGTACTTC. Its translation is CASSPGSRQYF.

The J gene is TRBJ1-1, the V gene TRBV7-2; D is unresolved. The CDR3 is made up of 13 amino acids. V was trimmed by 2 bases and J by 8 bases, leaving 12 bases between them. The germline CDR1 and CDR2 sequences are SGHTA and FQGNSA. CDR3 coding DNA: TGTGCCAGCAGCTTATTCGAGCTTTTAGAAGCTTTCTTT. Its translation: CASSLFELLEAFF.

The chain is built from TRBV7-9 and TRBJ1-4; TRBD1 agrees at 7 bases. V gave up 6 bases and J gave up 3 bases; unmatched junction bases: 4. Germline lookup yields CDR1 SEHNR and CDR2 FQNEAQ (reference sequence). The CDR3 contains 14 residues. CDR3 sequence (DNA): TGTGCCAGCAGGCTCGGGACAGCTAATGAAAAACTGTTTTTT. Protein product: CASRLGTANEKLFF.

This chain joins TRBV12-5 and TRBJ2-5; 7 bases agree with TRBD2. In germline, CDR1 is LGHNT, CDR2 FRNRAP. This CDR3 has 13 residues. The J segment lost 5 bases and the V segment lost 3 bases, leaving 3 bases of the junction unmatched. CDR3 DNA: TGTGCTAGTGGTTTAGCGGGGCGCGAGACCCAGTACTTC. Its translation is CASGLAGRETQYF.

There are a few counts of this clone. The chain carries TRBV7-8 and TRBJ2-7, with D perhaps matching TRBD1 (6 bases). Looked up from germline, CDR1 is SGHVS and CDR2 is FQNEAQ. V shed 6 bases and J shed 2 bases, with 8 bases lying between them. There are 12 residues in the CDR3. CDR3 region: CASSDRTYEQYF. The CDR3 region has the DNA TGTGCCAGCAGTGACAGGACCTACGAGCAGTACTTC.

The chain carries TRBV29-1 and TRBJ1-2; D call uncertain. Trimming removed 5 bases from V and 4 bases from J, with 14 bases in between. Germline CDR1 SQVTM, CDR2 ANQGSEA. The CDR3 extends over 13 amino acids. CDR3 nucleotides: TGCAGCGTTACGGAAACGAGGATCTATGGCTACACCTTC. This translates into CSVTETRIYGYTF.

This chain links TRBV9 with TRBJ1-2; 10 bases map to TRBD1. Germline V lookup: CDR1 SGDLS, CDR2 YYNGEE. The V and J ends lost 3 bases and 4 bases, in that order; junction bases with no gene match: 9. This CDR3 has 16 residues. Here the CDR3 reads CASSESSTGGSYGYTF. The CDR3 DNA follows: TGTGCCAGCAGCGAGTCTTCGACAGGGGGCAGCTATGGCTACACCTTC.

The rearrangement uses TRBV6-5 and TRBJ1-2; weak D call: TRBD1 (5 bases). Germline values: CDR1 MNHEY, CDR2 SVGAGI. V dropped 2 bases and J dropped 4 bases, with 11 bases sitting between them. This CDR3 region has 14 residues. CDR3 protein: CASSYVGVGYGYTF. CDR3 nucleotides: TGTGCCAGCAGTTACGTAGGGGTGGGCTATGGCTACACCTTC.

The chain combines TRBV7-2 with TRBJ2-7, with 8 bases identical to TRBD2. Germline V gives CDR1 SGHTA, CDR2 FQGNSA. J was trimmed by 5 bases and V by 1 base; bases with no gene match: 13. The CDR3 is 17 amino acids. The CDR3 coding sequence is TGTGCCAGCAGCTTAGTTGGGCGGGGGGTGCTTGGGGACGAGCAGTACTTC. Encoded protein: CASSLVGRGVLGDEQYF.

This rearrangement joins TRBV18 to TRBJ2-1; 9 bases fit TRBD2. The germline V gene has CDR1 KGHSH and CDR2 LQKENI. The CDR3 contains 15 residues. With 5 bases clipped from V and 7 bases from J, the junction kept 9 bases outside the gene matches. CDR3 DNA: TGTGCCAGCTCATCTTTAGCGGGAGTTACAAATGAGCAGTTCTTC. Translating it yields CASSSLAGVTNEQFF.

This chain uses TRBV2 with TRBJ1-2, with TRBD1 identical over 7 bases. V was pared by 6 bases and J by 5 bases, with 6 bases of the junction left unmatched. Germline values: CDR1 SNHLY, CDR2 FYNNEI. The CDR3 is 13 amino acids. Here the CDR3 DNA reads TGTGCCAGCAGACTGAGGACAGGATATGGCTACACCTTC. The encoded protein is CASRLRTGYGYTF.

The CDR3 sequence: CASSRSGSYEQYF. CDR3 DNA: TGTGCCAGCAGTCGAAGCGGGTCCTACGAGCAGTACTTC. The chain joins TRBV25-1 to TRBJ2-7; maybe TRBD2 (6 bases). The CDR3 covers 13 residues. The V end lost 5 bases, the J end lost 1 base, and 9 bases lay between the germline ends. Germline loops: CDR1 MGHDK, CDR2 SYGVNS.

This chain connects TRBV14 to TRBJ1-2, with 8 bases aligning to TRBD1. V gave up 4 bases and J gave up 4 bases; unmatched junction bases: 2. This CDR3 is 13 amino acids long. CDR1 and CDR2 from the germline V gene are SGHDN and FVKESK. The CDR3 bases are TGTGCCAGCAGCCCGGACAGGGTCTATGGCTACACCTTC. Residues: CASSPDRVYGYTF.